This T cell receptor (beta chain) was recovered during a study of response to subunit inactivated influenza vaccine. Only a few counts were recorded for this clonotype. The V gene end was trimmed by 7 bases and the J gene end by 5 bases; junction bases not matched to a gene: 11. This CDR3 comprises 16 residues. In germline, CDR1 is MNHNS, CDR2 SASEGT. Each CDR3 protein gets one entry after TCRdb re-called the RT-PCR reads with MiXCR. The sample contains approximately 530,000 distinct CDR3 sequences, 10% to 15% of which appear only once. This TCR came from a man aged 50 to 59 who received an inactivated influenza vaccine. The chain carries TRBV6-1 and TRBJ2-1, with 10 bases aligning to TRBD1. The sequences come from PBMCs from blood, collected more than 35 days after vaccination. Here the CDR3 reads CASTKAAGTGDNEQFF. The CDR3 nucleotides are TGTGCCAGCACCAAGGCCGCCGGGACAGGGGACAATGAGCAGTTCTTC.